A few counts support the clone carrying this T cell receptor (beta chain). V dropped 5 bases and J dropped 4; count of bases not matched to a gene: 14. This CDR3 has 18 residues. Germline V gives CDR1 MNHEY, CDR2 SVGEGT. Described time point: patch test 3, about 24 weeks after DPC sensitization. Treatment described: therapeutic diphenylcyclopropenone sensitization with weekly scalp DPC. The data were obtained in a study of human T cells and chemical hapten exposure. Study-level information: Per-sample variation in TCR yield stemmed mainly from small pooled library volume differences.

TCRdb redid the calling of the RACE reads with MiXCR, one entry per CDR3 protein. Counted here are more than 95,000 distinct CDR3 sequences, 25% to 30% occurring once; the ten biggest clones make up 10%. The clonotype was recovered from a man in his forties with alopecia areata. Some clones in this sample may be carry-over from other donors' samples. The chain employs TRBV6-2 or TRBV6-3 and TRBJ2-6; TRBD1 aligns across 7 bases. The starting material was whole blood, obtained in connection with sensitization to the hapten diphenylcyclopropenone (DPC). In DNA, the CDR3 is TGTGCCAGCAGTACCCCGGACAGGCTAGTGAGGGGGGCCAACGTCCTGACTTTC. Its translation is CASSTPDRLVRGANVLTF.